These T cell receptor beta chains were read from a single sample in a study of a mutant IDH1 vaccine in newly diagnosed glioma. Their antigens remain unidentified. The protocol was immunoSEQ multiplex PCR, while the TCRdb copy is restricted to in-frame clones and leaves out a portion. This sample has around 120,000 clones, with roughly 75% found just once. The material was PBMCs, obtained from a glioma patient whose treatment included an IDH1 peptide vaccine. The origin of the receptors is a man in his forties or fifties with glioma. Both conserved end residues are part of each CDR3. Fields, in order: V gene, D gene, J gene, clone size, CDR3 DNA, CDR3 protein. D genes are given only for firm matches. Expanded clones are given a class, and other clones once, few, many or no size at all.

V: TRBV6-1
D: TRBD1
J: TRBJ1-2
size: medium-sized
DNA: TGTGCCAGCAGCTGGGGACAGGGGAGTCCCTATGGCTACACCTTC
CDR3: CASSWGQGSPYGYTF

V: TRBV9
D: TRBD2
J: TRBJ2-1
size: once
DNA: TGTGCCAGCGCAGTGGCGGGAGCGAGCTACAATGAGCAGTTCTTC
CDR3: CASAVAGASYNEQFF

V: TRBV4-2
D: TRBD2
J: TRBJ2-4
size: -
DNA: TGTGCCAGCAGCCAAGAGGCGGGGGAAGGCATTCAGTACTTC
CDR3: CASSQEAGEGIQYF

V: TRBV19
D: -
J: TRBJ2-1
size: -
DNA: TGTGCCAGTAGGGGGGCAGACTTGAGCAACAATGAGCAGTTCTTC
CDR3: CASRGADLSNNEQFF

V: TRBV11-2
D: TRBD1
J: TRBJ1-2
size: -
DNA: TGTGCCAGCAGCGACGGGACAGGGGCCACCTCCACCTTC
CDR3: CASSDGTGATSTF

V: TRBV28
D: -
J: TRBJ2-7
size: -
DNA: TGTGCCAGCAGTTTAGTTGGTTACGAGCAGTACTTC
CDR3: CASSLVGYEQYF

V: TRBV10-1
D: -
J: TRBJ2-7
size: -
DNA: TGCGCCAGCAGCGGGTTGTACGAGCAGTACTTC
CDR3: CASSGLYEQYF

V: TRBV11-3
D: -
J: TRBJ2-5
size: many
DNA: TGTGCCAGCAGCTCATCAAGGGGCCGGGAGACCCAGTACTTC
CDR3: CASSSSRGRETQYF

V: TRBV4-2
D: TRBD1
J: TRBJ2-7
size: -
DNA: TGTGCCAGCAGCCGGGGACAGGGTAACTACGAGCAGTACTTC
CDR3: CASSRGQGNYEQYF

V: TRBV27
D: -
J: TRBJ2-6
size: -
DNA: TGTGCCAGCAGTGGCGTGGCAGGGAGCTCTGGGGCCAACGTCCTGACTTTC
CDR3: CASSGVAGSSGANVLTF

V: TRBV4-2
D: TRBD1
J: TRBJ2-7
size: -
DNA: TGTGCCAGCAGCTCTAACAGGGGGAGTGCCGCGTACGAGCAGTACTTC
CDR3: CASSSNRGSAAYEQYF

V: TRBV10-3
D: TRBD2
J: TRBJ2-3
size: -
DNA: TGTGCCATCAGTGAGTCGACTAGCGGGGGGGCAGATACGCAGTATTTT
CDR3: CAISESTSGGADTQYF

V: TRBV20-1
D: -
J: TRBJ2-1
size: -
DNA: TGCAGTGGTCATTCAGATGAGCAGTTCTTC
CDR3: CSGHSDEQFF

V: TRBV18
D: -
J: TRBJ1-1
size: -
DNA: TGTGCCAGCCACGTCGGCCCGGTTATGAACACTGAAGCTTTCTTT
CDR3: CASHVGPVMNTEAFF

V: TRBV12-5
D: TRBD1
J: TRBJ2-2
size: -
DNA: TGTGCTAGTGGTTTGGGCCTTTTTCGGACAGGGGTTTTCACCGGGGAGCTGTTTTTT
CDR3: CASGLGLFRTGVFTGELFF

V: TRBV7-2
D: -
J: TRBJ2-7
size: -
DNA: TGTGCCAGCAGCTTAGGGCCGGCGGACGAGCAGTACTTC
CDR3: CASSLGPADEQYF

V: TRBV7-2
D: TRBD1
J: TRBJ2-3
size: -
DNA: TGTGCCAGCAGCTTAGGGACAGGTACTAGCACAGATACGCAGTATTTT
CDR3: CASSLGTGTSTDTQYF

V: TRBV12-5
D: -
J: TRBJ2-2
size: -
DNA: TGTGCTAGTGGTCCAGGGACTGGCGGCACGAACACCGGGGAGCTGTTTTTT
CDR3: CASGPGTGGTNTGELFF

V: TRBV2
D: -
J: TRBJ1-1
size: -
DNA: TGTGCCAGCAGCACTCGAGGGGACACTGAAGCTTTCTTT
CDR3: CASSTRGDTEAFF

V: TRBV28
D: -
J: TRBJ2-5
size: -
DNA: TGTGCCAGCAGTTTTCAGGGAGAGGCGGATGTGACCCAGTACTTC
CDR3: CASSFQGEADVTQYF

V: TRBV5-1
D: -
J: TRBJ1-5
size: -
DNA: TGCGCCAGCAGCCCGAATCAGCCCCAGCATTTT
CDR3: CASSPNQPQHF

V: TRBV7-2
D: TRBD1
J: TRBJ2-7
size: -
DNA: TGTGCCAGCAGCTCGTCCGGGACAGGGCTTTATGAGCAGTACTTC
CDR3: CASSSSGTGLYEQYF

V: TRBV19
D: TRBD2
J: TRBJ2-3
size: -
DNA: TGTGCCAGTAAAACTAGCGACGTGGTCACAGATACGCAGTATTTT
CDR3: CASKTSDVVTDTQYF

V: TRBV5-4
D: -
J: TRBJ2-7
size: -
DNA: TGTGCCAGCAGCGGATGGGGCGCCAGTGGCGAGCAGTACTTC
CDR3: CASSGWGASGEQYF